The entry that follows covers one TCR beta chain sequence. Its specificity is unknown. 13 Jbeta primers and 60 Vbeta primers were used for the PCR. The authors' processing: There were about 80 million unique TCR beta chains by a later count, and approximately 10 million of them were shared. The assay was immunoSEQ multiplex PCR, and TCRdb's table has in-frame clones only and misses some. V and J calls and clone size follow that table, whereas D and trimming were derived from the DNA. In the table there are 150,000 to 200,000 clones, 70% to 80% of which are singletons. The data belong to a study of cytomegalovirus exposure and HLA in healthy donors. General study findings and limits: With further analysis later on, most CMV-associated TCR beta chains appeared HLA-restricted. Exclusion applied to some V segments, including TRBV6-2 and TRBV6-3, as they were indistinguishable.

This cohort consisted of healthy bone marrow donors. V was trimmed by 0 bases and J by 1 base, leaving 10 bases between them. CDR3 size: 16 residues. From germline, CDR1 is SGHTA and CDR2 FQGNSA. Sequenced sample: PBMCs. This sequence joins TRBV7-2 and TRBJ1-3; maybe TRBD1 (5 bases). This receptor was taken from a male donor in good health and CMV-seropositive. The CDR3 DNA follows: TGTGCCAGCAGCTTAGCGACAGCCGGGTCTGGAAACACCATATATTTT. This gives the protein CASSLATAGSGNTIYF. The full variable domain, rest sourced from reference TRBV7-2 and TRBJ1-3, is GAGVSQSPSNKVTEKGKDVELRCDPISGHTALYWYRQSLGQGLEFLIYFQGNSAPDKSGLPSDRFSAERTGGSVSTLTIQRTQQEDSAVYLCASSLATAGSGNTIYFGEGSWLTVV.